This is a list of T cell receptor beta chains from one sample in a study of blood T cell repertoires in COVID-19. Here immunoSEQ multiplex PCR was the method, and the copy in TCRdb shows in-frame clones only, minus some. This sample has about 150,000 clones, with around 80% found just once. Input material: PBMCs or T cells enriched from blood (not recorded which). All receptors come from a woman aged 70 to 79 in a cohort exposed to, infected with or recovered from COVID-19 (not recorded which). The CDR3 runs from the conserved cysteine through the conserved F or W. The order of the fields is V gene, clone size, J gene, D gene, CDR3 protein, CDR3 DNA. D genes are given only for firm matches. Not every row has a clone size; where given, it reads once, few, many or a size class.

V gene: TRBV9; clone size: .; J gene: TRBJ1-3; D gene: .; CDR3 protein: CASSGPQGSAGNTIYF; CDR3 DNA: TGTGCCAGCAGCGGCCCACAGGGCTCCGCTGGAAACACCATATATTTT
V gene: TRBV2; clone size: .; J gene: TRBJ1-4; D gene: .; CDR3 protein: CASTPEPPHQSYEKLFF; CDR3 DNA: TGTGCCAGCACCCCGGAGCCACCTCACCAATCGTATGAAAAACTGTTTTTT
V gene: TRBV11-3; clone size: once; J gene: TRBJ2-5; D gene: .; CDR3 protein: CASSYAGGGLQETQYF; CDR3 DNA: TGTGCCAGCAGCTACGCGGGCGGCGGGCTCCAAGAGACCCAGTACTTC
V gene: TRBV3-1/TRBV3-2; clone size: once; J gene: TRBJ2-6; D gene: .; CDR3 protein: CASSHRGAGHSGANVLTF; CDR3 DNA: TGTGCCAGCAGCCACCGGGGGGCGGGCCACTCTGGGGCCAACGTCCTGACTTTC
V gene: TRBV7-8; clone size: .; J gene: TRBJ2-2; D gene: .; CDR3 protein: CASSLDTNTGELFF; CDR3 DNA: TGTGCCAGCAGCTTGGACACCAACACCGGGGAGCTGTTTTTT
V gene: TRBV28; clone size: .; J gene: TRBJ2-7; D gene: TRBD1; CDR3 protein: CASSTGDRLAYEQYF; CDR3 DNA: TGTGCCAGCAGCACCGGGGACAGGCTTGCCTACGAGCAGTACTTC
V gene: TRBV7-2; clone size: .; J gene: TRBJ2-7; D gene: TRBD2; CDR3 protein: CASSLLSGDYEQYF; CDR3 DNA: TGTGCCAGCAGCCTACTTAGCGGGGACTACGAGCAGTACTTC
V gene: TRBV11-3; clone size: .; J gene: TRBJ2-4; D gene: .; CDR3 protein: CASSLELGGTKNIQYF; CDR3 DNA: TGTGCCAGCAGCTTAGAATTGGGGGGAACAAAAAACATTCAGTACTTC
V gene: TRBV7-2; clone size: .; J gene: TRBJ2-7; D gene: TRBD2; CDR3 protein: CASSRGLALTYEQYF; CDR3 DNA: TGTGCCAGCAGCCGTGGACTAGCTCTCACCTACGAGCAGTACTTC
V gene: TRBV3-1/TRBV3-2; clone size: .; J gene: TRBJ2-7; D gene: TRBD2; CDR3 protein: CASSQGGLAGSYEQYF; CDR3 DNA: TGTGCCAGCAGCCAAGGGGGACTAGCGGGCTCCTACGAGCAGTACTTC
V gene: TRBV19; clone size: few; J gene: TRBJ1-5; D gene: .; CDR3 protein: CASSISGVSNQPQHF; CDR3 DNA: TGTGCCAGTAGTATTTCAGGGGTTAGCAATCAGCCCCAGCATTTT
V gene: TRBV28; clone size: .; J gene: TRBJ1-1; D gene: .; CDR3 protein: CASSPPVRGSTEAFF; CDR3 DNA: TGTGCCAGCAGTCCGCCCGTGAGGGGGAGCACTGAAGCTTTCTTT
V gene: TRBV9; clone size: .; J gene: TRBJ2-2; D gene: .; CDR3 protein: CASSGRQETNTGELFF; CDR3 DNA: TGTGCCAGCAGCGGCCGACAGGAAACGAACACCGGGGAGCTGTTTTTT
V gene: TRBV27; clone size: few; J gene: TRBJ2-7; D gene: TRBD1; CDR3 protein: CASRPRGRYEQYF; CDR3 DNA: TGTGCCAGCAGACCCAGGGGGAGATACGAGCAGTACTTC
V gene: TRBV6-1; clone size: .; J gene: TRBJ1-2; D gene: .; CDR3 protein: CASSEVLQGNYGYTF; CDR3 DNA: TGTGCCAGCAGTGAAGTGCTTCAGGGGAACTATGGCTACACCTTC
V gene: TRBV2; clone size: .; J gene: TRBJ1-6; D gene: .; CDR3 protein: CASSEGRTNSPLHF; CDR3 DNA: TGTGCCAGCAGTGAGGGCCGAACGAATTCACCCCTCCACTTT
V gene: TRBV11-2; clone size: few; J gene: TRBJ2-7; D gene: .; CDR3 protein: CASSRQDYEQYF; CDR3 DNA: TGTGCCAGCAGCCGACAGGACTACGAGCAGTACTTC
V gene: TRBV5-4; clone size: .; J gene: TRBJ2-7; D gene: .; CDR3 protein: CASSPGRSASYEQYF; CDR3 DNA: TGTGCCAGCAGCCCAGGGCGGAGCGCCTCCTACGAGCAGTACTTC
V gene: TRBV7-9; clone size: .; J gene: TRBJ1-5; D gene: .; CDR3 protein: CASSPTQLGGNQPQHF; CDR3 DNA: TGTGCCAGCAGCCCAACCCAACTGGGGGGTAACCAGCCCCAGCATTTT
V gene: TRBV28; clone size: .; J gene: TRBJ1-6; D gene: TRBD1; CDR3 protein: CATGQGIFSYNSPLHF; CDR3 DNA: TGTGCCACCGGACAGGGTATATTTTCCTATAATTCACCCCTCCACTTT
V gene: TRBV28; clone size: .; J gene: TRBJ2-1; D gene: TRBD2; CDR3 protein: CATQTSGGKGSYNEQFF; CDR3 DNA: TGTGCCACCCAGACTAGCGGGGGCAAGGGTTCCTACAATGAGCAGTTCTTC
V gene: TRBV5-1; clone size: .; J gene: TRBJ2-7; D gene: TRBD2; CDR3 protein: CASSSSRGGGGEQYF; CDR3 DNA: TGCGCCAGCAGCTCCTCGCGCGGCGGGGGTGGCGAGCAGTACTTC
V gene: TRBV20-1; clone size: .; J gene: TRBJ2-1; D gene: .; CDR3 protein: CSASKTVGEFF; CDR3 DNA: TGCAGTGCTAGTAAGACGGTCGGGGAGTTCTTC
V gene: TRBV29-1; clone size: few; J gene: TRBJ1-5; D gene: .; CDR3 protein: CSVAETESNQPQHF; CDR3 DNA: TGCAGCGTTGCCGAGACGGAGAGCAATCAGCCCCAGCATTTT
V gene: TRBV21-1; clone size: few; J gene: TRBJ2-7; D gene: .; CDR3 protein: CASSPFVRGEQYF; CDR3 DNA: TGTGCCAGCAGCCCGTTTGTTAGAGGCGAGCAGTACTTC
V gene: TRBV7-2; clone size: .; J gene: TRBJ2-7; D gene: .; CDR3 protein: CASSLVRDSYEQYF; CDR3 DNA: TGTGCCAGCAGCTTAGTGAGGGATAGCTACGAGCAGTACTTC
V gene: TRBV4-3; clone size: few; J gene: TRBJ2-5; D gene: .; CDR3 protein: CASSRRTGETQYF; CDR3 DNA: TGCGCCAGCAGCCGCCGAACTGGAGAGACCCAGTACTTC
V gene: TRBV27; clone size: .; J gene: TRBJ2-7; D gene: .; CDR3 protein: CASRTNSIQGTEQYF; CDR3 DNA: TGTGCCAGCCGGACGAATTCGATCCAGGGGACCGAGCAGTACTTC
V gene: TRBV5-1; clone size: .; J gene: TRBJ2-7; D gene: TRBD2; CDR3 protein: CASSSGTSGRYEQYF; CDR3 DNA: TGCGCCAGCAGCTCGGGGACTAGCGGGCGCTACGAGCAGTACTTC
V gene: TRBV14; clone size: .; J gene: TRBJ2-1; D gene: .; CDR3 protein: CASSQIANRWGNEQFF; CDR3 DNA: TGTGCCAGCAGCCAGATAGCGAACCGATGGGGCAATGAGCAGTTCTTC
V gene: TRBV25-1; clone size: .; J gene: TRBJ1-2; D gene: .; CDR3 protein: CASSEYNSGANGYTF; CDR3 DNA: TGTGCCAGCAGTGAATATAATTCGGGAGCGAATGGCTACACCTTC
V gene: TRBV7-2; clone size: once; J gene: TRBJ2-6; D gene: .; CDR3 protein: CASRPSGSVTSGANVLTF; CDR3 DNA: TGTGCCAGCAGACCGAGCGGGTCGGTCACCTCTGGGGCCAACGTCCTGACTTTC
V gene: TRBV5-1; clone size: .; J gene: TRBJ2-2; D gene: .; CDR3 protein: CASSNSRGTGELFF; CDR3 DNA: TGCGCCAGCAGCAATTCTAGGGGCACCGGGGAGCTGTTTTTT
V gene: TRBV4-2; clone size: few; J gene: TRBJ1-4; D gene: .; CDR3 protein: CASSQDGTASEKLFF; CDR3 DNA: TGTGCCAGCAGCCAGGACGGGACTGCCAGTGAAAAACTGTTTTTT
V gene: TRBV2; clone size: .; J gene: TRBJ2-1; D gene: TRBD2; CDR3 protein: CASSSPSGVSYNEQFF; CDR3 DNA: TGTGCCAGCAGCTCCCCTAGCGGGGTATCCTACAATGAGCAGTTCTTC
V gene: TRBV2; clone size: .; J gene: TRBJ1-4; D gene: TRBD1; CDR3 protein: CASSVTGESGEKLFF; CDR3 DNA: TGTGCCAGCAGTGTCACAGGGGAATCAGGTGAAAAACTGTTTTTT
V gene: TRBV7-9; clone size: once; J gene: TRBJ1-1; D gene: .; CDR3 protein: CASSLAQLNTKAFF; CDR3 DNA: TGTGCCAGCAGCTTAGCACAACTGAACACTAAAGCTTTCTTT
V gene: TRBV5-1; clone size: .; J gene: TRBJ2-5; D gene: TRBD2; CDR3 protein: CASSSTGTSGGETQYF; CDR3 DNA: TGCGCCAGCAGCTCGACCGGGACTAGCGGTGGGGAGACCCAGTACTTC
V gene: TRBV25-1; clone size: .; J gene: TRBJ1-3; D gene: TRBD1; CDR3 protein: CASSEWQGANTIYF; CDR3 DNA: TGTGCCAGCAGTGAGTGGCAGGGGGCGAACACCATATATTTT
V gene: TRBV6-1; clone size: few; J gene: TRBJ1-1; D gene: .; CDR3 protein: CASSEVYEVDTEAFF; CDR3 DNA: TGTGCCAGCAGTGAAGTGTACGAGGTAGACACTGAAGCTTTCTTT
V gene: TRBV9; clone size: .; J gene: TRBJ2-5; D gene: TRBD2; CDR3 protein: CASSVGSVGTSGVTQYF; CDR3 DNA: TGTGCCAGCAGCGTAGGATCTGTAGGAACTAGCGGGGTAACCCAGTACTTC
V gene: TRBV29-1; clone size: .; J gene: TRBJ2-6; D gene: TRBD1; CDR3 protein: CSRTGGLSGANVLTF; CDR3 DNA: TGCAGCCGGACAGGGGGACTTTCTGGGGCCAACGTCCTGACTTTC
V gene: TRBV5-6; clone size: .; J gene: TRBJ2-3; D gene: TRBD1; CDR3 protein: CASSLDRGSKDTQYF; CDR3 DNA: TGTGCCAGCAGCCTTGACAGGGGGTCGAAAGATACGCAGTATTTT
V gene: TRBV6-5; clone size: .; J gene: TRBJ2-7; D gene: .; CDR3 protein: CASSRDKSYEQYF; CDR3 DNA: TGTGCCAGCAGTAGGGACAAATCCTACGAGCAGTACTTC
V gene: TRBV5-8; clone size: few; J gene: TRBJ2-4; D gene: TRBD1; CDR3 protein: CASRPGQGTSRAKNIQYF; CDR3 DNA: TGTGCCAGCAGGCCGGGACAGGGGACCTCGAGAGCCAAAAACATTCAGTACTTC
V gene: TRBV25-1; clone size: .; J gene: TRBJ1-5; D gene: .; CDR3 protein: CASSPLMEGLKTRQPQHF; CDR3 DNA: TGTGCCAGCAGTCCCCTCATGGAGGGCCTGAAAACACGTCAGCCCCAGCATTTT
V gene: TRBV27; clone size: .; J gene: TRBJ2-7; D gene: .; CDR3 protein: CASSLKGGGFYEQYF; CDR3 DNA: TGTGCCAGCAGTTTGAAAGGGGGTGGATTCTACGAGCAGTACTTC
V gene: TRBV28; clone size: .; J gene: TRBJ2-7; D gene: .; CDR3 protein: CASSRPRGSYEQYF; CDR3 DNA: TGTGCCAGCAGTCGTCCCCGAGGCTCCTACGAGCAGTACTTC
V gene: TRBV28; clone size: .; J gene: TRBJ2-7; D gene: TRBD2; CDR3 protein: CASSPHLSGAYEQYF; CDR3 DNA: TGTGCCAGCAGTCCCCATCTTAGCGGGGCTTACGAGCAGTACTTC
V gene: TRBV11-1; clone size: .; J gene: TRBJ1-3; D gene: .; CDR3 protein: CASSLSTGYGNTIYF; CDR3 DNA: TGTGCCAGCAGCTTATCCACAGGTTACGGAAACACCATATATTTT
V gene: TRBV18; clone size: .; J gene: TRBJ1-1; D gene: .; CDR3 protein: CASSPRPQGTEAFF; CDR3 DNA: TGTGCCAGCTCACCTAGGCCCCAGGGCACTGAAGCTTTCTTT
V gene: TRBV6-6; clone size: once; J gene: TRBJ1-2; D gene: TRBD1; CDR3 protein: CASSFNSGDSYGYTF; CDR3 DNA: TGTGCCAGCAGTTTCAACTCAGGGGACAGTTATGGCTACACCTTC
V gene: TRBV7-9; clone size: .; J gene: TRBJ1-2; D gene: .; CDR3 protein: CASSLGTGANYGYTF; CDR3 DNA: TGTGCCAGCAGCTTAGGAACCGGAGCTAACTATGGCTACACCTTC
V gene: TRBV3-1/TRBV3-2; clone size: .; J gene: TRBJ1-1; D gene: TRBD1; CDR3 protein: CASSPRDSFTEAFF; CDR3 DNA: TGTGCCAGCAGCCCCCGGGACAGTTTTACTGAAGCTTTCTTT
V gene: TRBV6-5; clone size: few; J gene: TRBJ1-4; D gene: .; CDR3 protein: CASSPGEGTNEKLFF; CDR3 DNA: TGTGCCAGCAGTCCCGGGGAGGGGACTAATGAAAAACTGTTTTTT
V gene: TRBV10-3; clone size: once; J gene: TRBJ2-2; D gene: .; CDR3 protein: CAISLGHSSANTGELFF; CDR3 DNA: TGTGCCATCAGTCTGGGACACTCAAGCGCGAACACCGGGGAGCTGTTTTTT
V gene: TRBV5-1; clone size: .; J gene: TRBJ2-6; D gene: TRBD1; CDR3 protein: CASSSGQGASGANVLTF; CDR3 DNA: TGCGCCAGCAGCTCAGGACAGGGGGCCAGTGGGGCCAACGTCCTGACTTTC
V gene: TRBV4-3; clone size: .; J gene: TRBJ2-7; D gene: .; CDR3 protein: CASSQDRLAFYEQYF; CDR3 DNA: TGCGCCAGCAGCCAAGATCGGCTAGCGTTTTACGAGCAGTACTTC